The 24 T cell receptor beta chains below come from one sample, sequenced in a study of cytotoxic CD8 clonotypes in ibrutinib-treated CLL. Here immunoSEQ multiplex PCR was the method, and the copy in TCRdb shows in-frame clones only, minus some. Of some 200,000 clones detected, roughly 73% appear once; the ten largest clones hold around 10%. Sequencing was performed on PBMCs, taken after 12 months of ibrutinib treatment. The receptors originated from a human donor with chronic lymphocytic leukemia.

In the case of this clone: Given a much more abundant clone one base away, this may be a read error. Distinct nucleotide sequences in the sample also encode this CDR3. The genes are TRBV5-4 and TRBJ2-7; tentative D call: TRBD1 (6 bases). The ends were cut back, 4 bases at V and 9 bases at J, with 23 bases in the middle. The CDR3 extends over 15 amino acids. CDR1 is SGHNT, CDR2 YYREEE, per germline (reference sequence). CDR3 amino acids: CASSAGGQGGGRQYF. DNA of the CDR3: TGTGCCAGCAGCGCAGGCGGGCAAGGGGGTGGTCGGCAGTACTTC.

In nucleotides, the CDR3 is TGTGCCAGCAGTTACGGGGCCCTGGGGGATTACGAGCAGTACTTC. Its protein product is CASSYGALGDYEQYF. This sequence joins TRBV6-5 and TRBJ2-7, with D possibly being TRBD1 or TRBD2 (5 bases each). V was pared by 2 bases and J by 4 bases, with 15 bases between. The CDR3 sequence is 15 residues long. Germline V CDR1 and CDR2: MNHEY, SVGAGI.

About this clone itself: One end of the junction fails to match germline, which may point to a read error. The genes are TRBV16 and TRBJ1-2; TRBD1 is a possible D gene (5 bases). Germline CDR1 is KGHSY and CDR2 is FQNENV. CDR3 size: 14 residues. The CDR3 loop is CANSQSGLNYGYTF. Here the CDR3 DNA reads TGTGCCAACAGCCAATCGGGGCTAAACTATGGCTACACCTTC.

In regard to this clone: This likely traces to a read error, being one base from a far larger clone. Other DNA sequences of this sample code for an identical CDR3. The chain joins TRBV4-1 to TRBJ1-5; 8 bases are a match to TRBD1. The trim removed 6 bases at V and 7 bases at J, leaving 8 bases unmatched. The CDR3 consists of 14 residues. Germline CDR1 and CDR2: MGHRA and YSYEKL. As DNA, the CDR3 is TGCGCCAGCAGTCCGACAGGGGAGGTCCAGCCCCAGCATTTT. Its protein product is CASSPTGEVQPQHF.

The V call is TRBV5-1, the J call TRBJ2-7; possibly TRBD1 for D (6 bases). The CDR3 length is 14 residues. V dropped 2 bases and J dropped 13 bases, with 22 bases sitting between them. Germline CDR1 SGHRS, CDR2 YFSETQ. The CDR3 reads CASSFGFSDRLRYF. In DNA, the CDR3 is TGCGCCAGCAGCTTCGGTTTCAGTGACAGGCTACGTTACTTC.

The rearrangement joins TRBV4-2 to TRBJ2-1, with 9 bases fitting TRBD2. V lost 2 bases and J lost 6; bases outside the gene matches: 8. CDR3 length equals 16 residues. Germline lookup yields CDR1 LGHNA and CDR2 YNFKEQ. The CDR3: CASSQPRGLARNEQFF. The CDR3 DNA sequence: TGTGCCAGCAGCCAACCCCGGGGACTAGCCCGCAATGAGCAGTTCTTC.

Worth noting for this clone: Within the sample, other DNA sequences also encode this same CDR3. This sequence joins TRBV14 and TRBJ2-1, with D uncertain. The CDR3 has 12 amino acids. Germline-derived CDR1 and CDR2 are SGHDN and FVKESK. V lost 1 base and J 8 bases, leaving 6 bases between the germline ends. The CDR3 here is CASSQGVDEQFF. The CDR3 region has the DNA TGTGCCAGCAGCCAAGGGGTGGATGAGCAGTTCTTC.

CDR3 in amino acids: CAISESQRGSYEQYF. The CDR3 nucleotides read TGTGCCATCAGTGAGTCCCAGCGGGGCTCCTACGAGCAGTACTTC. The chain couples TRBV10-3 to TRBJ2-7, with 7 bases lining up with TRBD2. Germline CDR1 and CDR2: ENHRY and SYGVKD. This CDR3 contains 15 residues. Trimming cost V 0 bases and J 0 bases; bases outside gene matches: 2.

The genes are TRBV20-1 and TRBJ2-3; D is perhaps TRBD2 (6 bases). The V end lost 0 bases, the J end lost 8 bases, and 6 bases lay between the germline ends. The CDR3 is made up of 11 amino acids. Germline loops: CDR1 DFQATT, CDR2 SNEGSKA (reference sequence). CDR3 amino acids: CSARERGTQYF. The CDR3 DNA reads TGCAGTGCTAGAGAGCGGGGTACGCAGTATTTT.

This clone came up once. The J gene is TRBJ2-1, the V gene TRBV5-4, with a possible D match to TRBD2 (7 bases). V was pared by 4 bases and J by 10 bases, with 12 bases between. The CDR3 covers 12 residues. CDR1 SGHNT and CDR2 YYREEE come from the germline V gene (reference sequence). The CDR3 DNA reads as TGTGCCAGCAGCCCGGGGGGCTTGGAGCAGTTCTTC. The encoded protein is CASSPGGLEQFF. Filled out from reference TRBV5-4 and TRBJ2-1, the complete variable domain reads ETGVTQSPTHLIKTRGQQVTLRCSSQSGHNTVSWYQQALGQGPQFIFQYYREEENGRGNFPPRFSGLQFPNYSSELNVNALELDDSALYLCASSPGGLEQFFGPGTRLTVL.

This clone was found once. This sequence joins TRBV6-1 and TRBJ1-5; D might be TRBD1 (6 bases). This CDR3 comprises 15 residues. CDR1 is MNHNS, CDR2 SASEGT, per germline. V dropped 6 bases and J dropped 2 bases, with 14 bases sitting between them. The CDR3 DNA reads as TGTGCCAGCAGAGTCATGGGGGGCGGCAATCAGCCCCAGCATTTT. Encoded protein: CASRVMGGGNQPQHF.

V usage is TRBV6-1 and J usage is TRBJ2-7; D is perhaps TRBD1 or TRBD2 (5 bases each). Trimming left V 4 bases short and J 7 bases short, with 14 bases between. The CDR3 is made up of 13 amino acids. Germline V CDR1 and CDR2: MNHNS, SASEGT. CDR3 DNA: TGTGCCAGCAGTGTCCAAGGGGAGCGTGAGCAGTACTTC. Residues: CASSVQGEREQYF.

The V and J genes are TRBV5-4 and TRBJ2-5; possible D gene TRBD2, 5 bases. The CDR3 consists of 12 residues. The germline V gene has CDR1 SGHNT and CDR2 YYREEE (reference sequence). Trimming removed 1 base from V and 7 bases from J, with 8 bases in between. The CDR3 DNA sequence: TGTGCCAGCAGCTTGAGCGGCGGGACCCAGTACTTC. Encoded protein: CASSLSGGTQYF.

This clone was seen a handful of times. CDR3 sequence (DNA): TGCGCCAGCAGCCCGGACAGTAATCAGCCCCAGCATTTT. Its protein product is CASSPDSNQPQHF. This rearrangement joins TRBV5-1 to TRBJ1-5, with D maybe TRBD1 (6 bases). The CDR3 runs 13 residues. V was cut by 4 bases and J by 4 bases, with 9 bases left in between. Germline values: CDR1 SGHRS, CDR2 YFSETQ.

The chain recombines TRBV25-1 with TRBJ2-1; TRBD1 or TRBD2 may be the D gene (5 bases each). CDR1 is MGHDK, CDR2 SYGVNS, per germline. The CDR3 consists of 12 residues. V shed 3 bases and J shed 13 bases, with 13 bases lying between them. The CDR3 DNA is TGTGCCAGCAGTGAGAGCTGGGGACCCCAGTTCTTC. Encoded protein: CASSESWGPQFF.

The chain has TRBV4-2 and TRBJ1-2; D unresolved. V was shortened by 0 bases and J by 6 bases, with 11 bases between the two germline ends. The CDR3 consists of 14 residues. Germline V gives CDR1 LGHNA, CDR2 YNFKEQ. CDR3 DNA sequence: TGTGCCAGCAGCCAAGAAAGGGATTATCATGGCTACACCTTC. Its translation: CASSQERDYHGYTF.

There are a few counts of this clone. The chain is built from TRBV6-5 and TRBJ1-4; perhaps TRBD1 as D (5 bases). V was clipped by 6 bases and J by 7 bases, with 15 bases between them. The CDR3 runs to 14 residues. Germline CDR1 is MNHEY and CDR2 is SVGAGI. CDR3 nucleotide sequence: TGTGCCAGCAGAAAAGGGCAGGGCCGTGAAAAACTGTTTTTT. Its translation: CASRKGQGREKLFF.

V is TRBV5-1 and J is TRBJ1-4; TRBD1 might be the D (5 bases). V was pared by 6 bases and J by 8 bases, with 17 bases between. Germline CDR1 SGHRS, CDR2 YFSETQ. CDR3 size: 14 residues. The CDR3 here is CASTLGGGGEKLFF. The CDR3 DNA follows: TGCGCCAGCACCCTTGGGGGAGGAGGGGAAAAACTGTTTTTT. The full variable domain, its missing parts supplied by reference TRBV5-1 and TRBJ1-4, is KAGVTQTPRYLIKTRGQQVTLSCSPISGHRSVSWYQQTPGQGLQFLFEYFSETQRNKGNFPGRFSGRQFSNSRSEMNVSTLELGDSALYLCASTLGGGGEKLFFGSGTQLSVL.

The chain couples TRBV4-1 to TRBJ1-2; D possibly corresponds to TRBD1 (6 bases). The CDR3 is 16 residues long. Germline loops: CDR1 MGHRA, CDR2 YSYEKL. The V end was cut by 1 base, the J end by 0 bases, with 12 bases between. CDR3 region: CASSQGDRLPNYGYTF. The DNA of the CDR3 is TGCGCCAGCAGCCAAGGCGACAGGCTCCCTAACTATGGCTACACCTTC.

The rearrangement uses TRBV5-1 and TRBJ1-1; tentative D call: TRBD1 (5 bases). CDR3 length: 14 residues. The germline V and J ends were trimmed by 6 bases and 6 bases, with 18 bases remaining between them. CDR1 and CDR2 from the germline V gene are SGHRS and YFSETQ. CDR3 coding DNA: TGCGCCAGCACCGTGCAGGGATCTCAGGCTGAAGCTTTCTTT. This sequence encodes CASTVQGSQAEAFF. Full variable domain (missing parts from reference TRBV5-1 and TRBJ1-1): KAGVTQTPRYLIKTRGQQVTLSCSPISGHRSVSWYQQTPGQGLQFLFEYFSETQRNKGNFPGRFSGRQFSNSRSEMNVSTLELGDSALYLCASTVQGSQAEAFFGQGTRLTVV.

This clone occurred a few times. The chain employs TRBV30 and TRBJ1-1; 8 bases agree with TRBD1. The germline V gene has CDR1 GTSNPN and CDR2 SVGIG (reference sequence). CDR3 length equals 14 residues. Trimming cost V 3 bases and J 5 bases; bases outside gene matches: 8. CDR3 sequence reads: CAWSLDRVETEAFF. The CDR3 coding sequence is TGTGCCTGGAGCCTGGACAGGGTGGAGACTGAAGCTTTCTTT. Full variable domain (missing parts from reference TRBV30 and TRBJ1-1): SQTIHQWPATLVQPVGSPLSLECTVEGTSNPNLYWYRQAAGRGLQLLFYSVGIGQISSEVPQNLSASRPQDRQFILSSKKLLLSDSGFYLCAWSLDRVETEAFFGQGTRLTVV.

For this clone: At one end the junction does not follow the germline gene, possibly because of a read error. This chain links TRBV28 with TRBJ2-5; unclear D gene. The CDR3 length is 12 residues. Germline V gives CDR1 MDHEN, CDR2 SYDVKM. Here the CDR3 DNA reads TGTGCCAGCCGTTTCCAAAAAGAGACCCAGTACTTC. This translates into CASRFQKETQYF.

The V and J genes are TRBV10-3 and TRBJ1-5; 8 bases map to TRBD1. The CDR3 contains 15 residues. Losses at the gene ends were 5 bases for V and 6 bases for J; bases not matched to a gene: 9. Germline lookup yields CDR1 ENHRY and CDR2 SYGVKD. This chain's CDR3 is CAISNGQGGSQPQHF. The CDR3 nucleotides read TGTGCCATCAGTAACGGACAGGGAGGTAGTCAGCCCCAGCATTTT.

The rearrangement uses TRBV7-9 and TRBJ1-2; D call uncertain. With 6 bases removed from V and 3 bases from J, the gap between germline ends came to 20 bases. The length of the CDR3 is 16 residues. The germline CDR1 and CDR2 sequences are SEHNR and FQNEAQ (reference sequence). The CDR3 bases are TGTGCCAGCAGTAGACGGCGCGAGAGCGGGGACTATGGCTACACCTTC. It encodes CASSRRRESGDYGYTF.